These 31 T cell receptor beta chains share one sample of origin, sequenced in a study of shared clonotypes between healthy human individuals. Naive-designated CD8 cells lacked CD45RO, were positively enriched for CCR7, and omitted terminally differentiated effector memory CD45RA+ cells. The repertoire was sequenced with immunoSEQ multiplex PCR; TCRdb's copy has only in-frame clones and lacks some. Here the sample spans approximately 590,000 clones, roughly 96% being singletons. Sequenced input: naive CD8+ T cells sorted from blood. The source of these receptors is a young woman in good health.

J is TRBJ2-1 and V is TRBV11-1; tentative D call: TRBD2 (7 bases). The germline gives CDR1 SGHAT, CDR2 FQDESV (reference sequence). The CDR3 extends over 15 amino acids. Trimming pared 1 base from V and 8 bases from J, leaving 15 bases between. CDR3 coding DNA: TGTGCCAGCAGCTTAGTGGGGGGGCCCTTTTATGAGCAGTTCTTC. Translation: CASSLVGGPFYEQFF.

The chain carries TRBV6-5 and TRBJ2-7, with D maybe TRBD2 (6 bases). Germline CDR1 MNHEY, CDR2 SVGAGI. The CDR3 is 13 residues long. The ends were cut back, 2 bases at V and 4 bases at J, with 9 bases in the middle. This CDR3 is CASSYDAGYEQYF. The CDR3 DNA reads as TGTGCCAGCAGTTACGATGCGGGATACGAGCAGTACTTC.

The genes are TRBV5-8 and TRBJ1-5; D uncertain. CDR1 is SGHTS, CDR2 YDEGEE, per germline. The CDR3 consists of 12 residues. V gave up 2 bases and J gave up 6 bases, with 6 bases separating them. CDR3 residues: CASSFVAQPQHF. CDR3 coding DNA: TGTGCCAGCAGCTTTGTGGCTCAGCCCCAGCATTTT.

A note on this clone: The identical CDR3 is also encoded by other nucleotide sequences in the sample. The V gene is TRBV5-1, the J gene TRBJ2-1; D is undetermined. The CDR3 consists of 13 residues. Germline-derived CDR1 and CDR2 are SGHRS and YFSETQ. Trimming took off 1 base at V and 7 bases at J, with 9 bases between the two ends. CDR3 nucleotides: TGCGCCAGCAGCTTGCGGTCCGGTAATGAGCAGTTCTTC. Translating it yields CASSLRSGNEQFF.

The chain uses TRBV2 and TRBJ1-5, with no clear D. Trimming shortened V by 1 base and J by 10 bases, and 8 bases separated the two germline ends. This CDR3 has 12 amino acids. In germline, CDR1 is SNHLY, CDR2 FYNNEI. The chain's CDR3 is CASSEGVSPQHF. As DNA, the CDR3 is TGTGCCAGCAGTGAAGGAGTTAGCCCCCAGCATTTT.

This chain joins TRBV11-2 and TRBJ2-3; 10 bases align to TRBD2. Trimming cost V 1 base and J 6 bases; bases outside gene matches: 7. The CDR3 has 16 residues. The germline gives CDR1 SGHAT, CDR2 FQNNGV. DNA for the CDR3: TGTGCCAGCAGCTTAGTATTAGCGGGAGGCCCTGATACGCAGTATTTT. It encodes CASSLVLAGGPDTQYF.

V usage is TRBV5-4 and J usage is TRBJ1-2, with a tentative D call TRBD1 (5 bases). The ends were cut back, 2 bases at V and 8 bases at J, with 13 bases in the middle. CDR1 is SGHNT, CDR2 YYREEE, per germline (reference sequence). This CDR3 has 13 residues. The CDR3 coding sequence is TGTGCCAGCAGCTTTGGGGACTCCGGCGGCTACACCTTC. The encoded protein is CASSFGDSGGYTF. The full variable domain, with the rest looked up from reference TRBV5-4 and TRBJ1-2, is ETGVTQSPTHLIKTRGQQVTLRCSSQSGHNTVSWYQQALGQGPQFIFQYYREEENGRGNFPPRFSGLQFPNYSSELNVNALELDDSALYLCASSFGDSGGYTFGSGTRLTVV.

The V gene is TRBV28, the J gene TRBJ2-7; D call uncertain. This CDR3 is 15 amino acids long. V dropped 4 bases and J dropped 2 bases, with 15 bases sitting between them. The V gene's germline CDR1 is MDHEN and CDR2 SYDVKM. In DNA form, the CDR3 reads TGTGCCAGCAGTTGTAAGGACCTCTTTGCCTACGAGCAGTACTTC. This encodes CASSCKDLFAYEQYF.

The V gene is TRBV27, the J gene TRBJ1-1; 11 nucleotides agree with TRBD1. CDR3 length equals 17 residues. J was trimmed by 3 bases and V by 6 bases; bases with no gene match: 12. Germline-derived CDR1 and CDR2 are MNHEY and SMNVEV (reference sequence). CDR3 nucleotides: TGTGCCAGCAGCCTGAGCCGGGACAGGGGGAAAGACACTGAAGCTTTCTTT. Translation gives CASSLSRDRGKDTEAFF.

The chain joins TRBV7-7 to TRBJ2-1; 7 bases match TRBD2. The CDR3 has 16 amino acids. V gave up 3 bases and J gave up 9 bases; unmatched junction bases: 14. Per the germline V gene, CDR1 is SSHAT and CDR2 is FNYEAQ (reference sequence). The CDR3: CASSFDLAARGSEQFF. The CDR3 DNA follows: TGTGCCAGCAGCTTTGATCTAGCGGCAAGAGGCAGTGAGCAGTTCTTC.

As regards this clone: The sample holds other DNA sequences that translate to the same CDR3. This chain uses TRBV28 with TRBJ1-1; perhaps TRBD1 as D (6 bases). The V gene lost 1 base and the J gene lost 2 bases, with 8 bases spanning the gap. The germline CDR1 and CDR2 sequences are MDHEN and SYDVKM. This CDR3 has 14 amino acids. The CDR3 coding sequence is TGTGCCAGCAGTTTATTGGACAGAAACACTGAAGCTTTCTTT. Translating it yields CASSLLDRNTEAFF.

The gene calls are TRBV19 and TRBJ2-5; weak D call: TRBD1 (6 bases). The V gene lost 4 bases and the J gene lost 11 bases, with 17 bases spanning the gap. This CDR3 is 13 amino acids long. Looked up from germline, CDR1 is LNHDA and CDR2 is SQIVND (reference sequence). The chain's CDR3 is CASSTVRGLEQYF. The CDR3 bases are TGTGCCAGTAGTACTGTCAGGGGTCTGGAGCAGTACTTC.

This chain connects TRBV27 to TRBJ1-2; D is uncertain. Per germline, CDR1 MNHEY and CDR2 SMNVEV (reference sequence). Deletions cut 4 bases from V and 7 bases from J, with 13 bases between. This CDR3 contains 13 residues. The CDR3, as DNA: TGTGCCAGCAGTTATACGATGAGGAGTGGCTACACCTTC. Translated: CASSYTMRSGYTF.

This rearrangement joins TRBV11-3 to TRBJ2-1, with TRBD2 identical over 12 bases. The CDR3 runs 16 residues. V was pared by 5 bases and J by 2 bases, with 4 bases of the junction left unmatched. The germline gives CDR1 SGHNT, CDR2 YENEEA. For the CDR3, the DNA is TGTGCCAGCAGCCCCAGGACTAGCGGGACCTACAATGAGCAGTTCTTC. Protein product: CASSPRTSGTYNEQFF.

The CDR3 sequence is CASGLGGGTAVVPQHF. The CDR3 DNA reads as TGTGCCAGCGGGTTAGGGGGGGGGACGGCCGTTGTGCCCCAGCATTTT. This rearrangement joins TRBV27 to TRBJ1-5; possible D gene TRBD1, 6 bases. V dropped 8 bases and J dropped 9 bases, with 26 bases sitting between them. Germline values: CDR1 MNHEY, CDR2 SMNVEV (reference sequence). CDR3 length: 16 residues.

The rearrangement links TRBV5-1 to TRBJ1-1; no clear D gene. The V gene lost 3 bases and the J gene lost 0 bases, with 6 bases spanning the gap. The CDR3 totals 13 residues. CDR1 is SGHRS, CDR2 YFSETQ, per germline. The CDR3 DNA is TGCGCCAGCAGCTCCTCAGTGAACACTGAAGCTTTCTTT. This encodes CASSSSVNTEAFF.

V and J are TRBV19 and TRBJ2-7, with D possibly matching TRBD1 (6 bases). The CDR3 has 17 residues. The germline V and J ends were trimmed by 4 bases and 2 bases, with 21 bases remaining between them. Germline CDR1 is LNHDA and CDR2 is SQIVND (reference sequence). The CDR3 is CASSSPTRGTHTYEQYF. The CDR3, as DNA: TGTGCCAGTAGTAGCCCCACAAGGGGGACCCATACCTACGAGCAGTACTTC.

This clone was seen just once. V and J are TRBV5-5 and TRBJ2-7; 7 bases align to TRBD2. With V trimmed by 4 bases and J by 3 bases, 7 bases remained unmatched. The germline V gene encodes CDR1 SGHKS and CDR2 YYEKEE (reference sequence). The CDR3 totals 14 residues. The CDR3 bases are TGTGCCAGCAGCGGGGGAGCGGGAAGCTACGAGCAGTACTTC. It codes for CASSGGAGSYEQYF.

The CDR3 bases are TGTGCCAGCAGTCACCTCGTGGGGGGAGTAGATACGCAGTATTTT. Encoded protein: CASSHLVGGVDTQYF. V usage is TRBV6-1 and J usage is TRBJ2-3; possibly TRBD2 for D (6 bases). This CDR3 is built from 15 residues. V was pared by 5 bases and J by 5 bases, with 17 bases between. Germline loops: CDR1 MNHNS, CDR2 SASEGT.

Here the CDR3 reads CASSVGGTGAYEQYF. CDR3 DNA sequence: TGTGCCAGCAGCGTAGGAGGGACAGGAGCCTACGAGCAGTACTTC. V is TRBV9 and J is TRBJ2-7; the match to TRBD1 covers 8 bases. The CDR3 loop spans 15 amino acids. Germline values: CDR1 SGDLS, CDR2 YYNGEE. The V segment lost 0 bases and the J segment 2 bases; nucleotides outside the gene matches: 4.

The CDR3 here is CASSVQLLTQSRANVLTF. Written as DNA, the CDR3 is TGTGCCAGCAGTGTTCAACTCTTGACACAAAGTCGGGCCAACGTCCTGACTTTC. This chain links TRBV28 with TRBJ2-6; D unresolved. V lost 5 bases and J 5 bases, leaving 22 bases between the germline ends. In germline, CDR1 is MDHEN, CDR2 SYDVKM. The CDR3 has 18 residues.

In its sample, this clone was seen a few times. V gene TRBV4-1 combines with J gene TRBJ2-7, with D unresolved. V dropped 1 base and J dropped 1 base, with 17 bases sitting between them. CDR1 MGHRA and CDR2 YSYEKL come from the germline V gene. The CDR3 loop spans 17 amino acids. The CDR3 DNA reads TGCGCCAGCAGCCAAGCTTTTAGCCTCTCTTCTTCCTACGAGCAGTACTTC. Amino acid sequence: CASSQAFSLSSSYEQYF.

V is TRBV4-1 and J is TRBJ2-5; 9 nucleotides align to TRBD1. Germline lookup yields CDR1 MGHRA and CDR2 YSYEKL. V gave up 1 base and J gave up 5 bases; unmatched junction bases: 8. The CDR3 contains 16 residues. CDR3 region: CASSQGHGTGSETQYF. The DNA of the CDR3 is TGCGCCAGCAGCCAAGGACATGGGACAGGGAGTGAGACCCAGTACTTC.

The chain has TRBV2 and TRBJ2-5; no reliable D call. Trimming left V 0 bases short and J 6 bases short, with 8 bases between. CDR3 size: 13 residues. CDR1 SNHLY and CDR2 FYNNEI come from the germline V gene. The CDR3 sequence: CASSEALGQTQYF. CDR3 nucleotide sequence: TGTGCCAGCAGTGAAGCGCTTGGGCAGACCCAGTACTTC.

The genes are TRBV6-1 and TRBJ2-7; 13 positions match TRBD2. V lost 7 bases, J lost 3 bases, and 6 bases stayed unmatched. Germline V lookup: CDR1 MNHNS, CDR2 SASEGT. The CDR3 is made up of 15 amino acids. The CDR3 sequence is CASKLGLAGDYEQYF. In nucleotides, the CDR3 is TGTGCCAGCAAACTAGGACTAGCGGGAGACTACGAGCAGTACTTC.

The rearrangement uses TRBV4-1 and TRBJ2-7; 11 bases are a match to TRBD2. The trim removed 4 bases at V and 1 base at J, leaving 6 bases unmatched. Germline CDR1 and CDR2: MGHRA and YSYEKL. This CDR3 is 16 amino acids long. CDR3 sequence reads: CASSPLGTSGSYEQYF. DNA for the CDR3: TGCGCCAGCAGCCCTCTAGGGACTAGCGGTTCCTACGAGCAGTACTTC.

This clone showed up just a few times. This chain joins TRBV29-1 and TRBJ1-1; D remains ambiguous. The ends were cut back, 6 bases at V and 7 bases at J, with 9 bases in the middle. CDR3 length: 10 residues. CDR1 is SQVTM and CDR2 is ANQGSEA in the germline V gene. Written as DNA, the CDR3 is TGCAGCGTCCCCGGACTTGAAGCTTTCTTT. It codes for CSVPGLEAFF.

This rearrangement joins TRBV15 to TRBJ2-7, with TRBD2 as a possible D gene (5 bases). In germline, CDR1 is LNHNV, CDR2 YYDKDF (reference sequence). The V gene lost 0 bases and the J gene lost 4 bases, with 7 bases spanning the gap. The CDR3 sequence is 13 residues long. The CDR3 loop reads CATSRDWRYEQYF. CDR3 DNA sequence: TGTGCCACCAGCAGAGATTGGAGGTACGAGCAGTACTTC. The entire variable domain, with the rest obtained from reference TRBV15 and TRBJ2-7, is as follows: DAMVIQNPRYQVTQFGKPVTLSCSQTLNHNVMYWYQQKSSQAPKLLFHYYDKDFNNEADTPDNFQSRRPNTSFCFLDIRSPGLGDTAMYLCATSRDWRYEQYFGPGTRLTVT.

This clone was seen a single time. This chain connects TRBV2 to TRBJ2-7; weak D call: TRBD1 (6 bases). Germline V gene lookup returns CDR1 SNHLY and CDR2 FYNNEI. V was cut by 4 bases and J by 0 bases, with 10 bases left in between. CDR3 length: 14 amino acids. CDR3 nucleotide sequence: TGTGCCAGCAGTGGACGGACAGACTCCTACGAGCAGTACTTC. Its translation is CASSGRTDSYEQYF.

Worth noting for this clone: Other nucleotide sequences in the sample specify the same CDR3. This chain links TRBV7-9 with TRBJ2-7; 11 bases map to TRBD2. The germline gives CDR1 SEHNR, CDR2 FQNEAQ (reference sequence). The CDR3 spans 15 residues. With V trimmed by 3 bases and J by 3 bases, 4 bases remained unmatched. The CDR3 here is CASSFGTSGSYEQYF. The DNA for the CDR3 is TGTGCCAGCAGCTTCGGAACTAGCGGGAGCTACGAGCAGTACTTC.

This clone appeared a single time. The rearrangement links TRBV2 to TRBJ2-2, with D maybe TRBD2 (6 bases). Trimming pared 2 bases from V and 5 bases from J, leaving 21 bases between. The CDR3 covers 18 residues. CDR1 and CDR2 from the germline V gene are SNHLY and FYNNEI. The CDR3: CASSESSGIIETTGELFF. CDR3 coding DNA: TGTGCCAGCAGTGAAAGTAGCGGCATCATCGAAACGACCGGGGAGCTGTTTTTT.